The clone carrying this T cell receptor (beta chain) has only a few counts. The sample belongs to a study of metastatic and nonmetastatic thyroid tumors. Study-level information: Repertoire data that came from the blood and tumor or nodule tissue of malignant and benign thyroid patients were compared.

With MiXCR, TCRdb called clones anew from the PCR reads. The data show roughly 45,000 clones, approximately 3% seen once. Not a single patient had been given any form of treatment at any point before undergoing thyroid surgery. This clonotype was obtained from a female donor with papillary thyroid cancer or a benign thyroid nodule (not recorded which). Some clones in this sample may be carry-over from other donors' samples. Material for sequencing was blood.

CDR3 DNA: TGTGCCAGCAGTTTTGGACTAGCGGGAGGAAAAGAGTTCTTC. Amino acids: CASSFGLAGGKEFF. The chain has TRBV27 and TRBJ2-1, with 14 nucleotides matching TRBD2. Germline V gene data show CDR1 as MNHEY and CDR2 as SMNVEV (reference sequence). The CDR3 sequence is 14 residues long. V dropped 3 bases and J dropped 14; count of bases not matched to a gene: 6.